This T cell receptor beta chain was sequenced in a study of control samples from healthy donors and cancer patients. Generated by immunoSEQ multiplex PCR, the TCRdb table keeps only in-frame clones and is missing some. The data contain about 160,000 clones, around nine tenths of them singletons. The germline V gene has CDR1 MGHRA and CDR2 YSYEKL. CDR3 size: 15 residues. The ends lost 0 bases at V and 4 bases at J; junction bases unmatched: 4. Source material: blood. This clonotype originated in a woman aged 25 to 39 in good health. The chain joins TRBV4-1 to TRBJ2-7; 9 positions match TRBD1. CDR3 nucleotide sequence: TGCGCCAGCAGCCAAGATGGGACAGGGATGTACGAGCAGTACTTC. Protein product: CASSQDGTGMYEQYF.